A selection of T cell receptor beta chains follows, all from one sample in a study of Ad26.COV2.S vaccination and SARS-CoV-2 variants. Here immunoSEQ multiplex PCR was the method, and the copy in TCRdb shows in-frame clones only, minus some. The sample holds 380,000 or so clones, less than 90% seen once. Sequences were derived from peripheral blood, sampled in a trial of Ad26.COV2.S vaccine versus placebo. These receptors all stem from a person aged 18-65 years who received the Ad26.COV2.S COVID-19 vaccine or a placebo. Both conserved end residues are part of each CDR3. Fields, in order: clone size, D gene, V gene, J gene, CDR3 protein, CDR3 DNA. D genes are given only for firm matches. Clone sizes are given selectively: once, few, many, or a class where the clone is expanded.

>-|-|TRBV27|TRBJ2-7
CASSFRETRYEQYF
TGTGCCAGCAGTTTCCGGGAGACCCGCTACGAGCAGTACTTC
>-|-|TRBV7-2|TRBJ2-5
CASSPLGETQYF
TGTGCCAGCAGCCCATTAGGGGAGACCCAGTACTTC
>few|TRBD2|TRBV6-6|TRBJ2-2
CASSYGGGRSGELFF
TGTGCCAGCAGTTACGGGGGAGGGCGATCCGGGGAGCTGTTTTTT
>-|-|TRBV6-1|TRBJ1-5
CASSDPGGNQPQHF
TGTGCCAGCAGTGATCCGGGGGGCAATCAGCCCCAGCATTTT
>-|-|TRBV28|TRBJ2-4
CATRRAGRTLINIQYF
TGTGCCACCCGCCGGGCGGGACGGACCCTAATTAACATTCAGTACTTC
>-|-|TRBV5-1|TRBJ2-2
CASSPGGPNTGELFF
TGCGCCAGCAGCCCGGGCGGGCCGAACACCGGGGAGCTGTTTTTT
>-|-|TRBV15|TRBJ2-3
CATSKRGNTQYF
TGTGCCACCAGCAAAAGGGGAAATACGCAGTATTTT
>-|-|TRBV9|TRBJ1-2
CASSVGEYGYTF
TGTGCCAGCAGCGTAGGGGAGTATGGCTACACCTTC
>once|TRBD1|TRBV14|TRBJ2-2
CASSLTGGVTGELFF
TGTGCCAGCAGCCTTACAGGGGGCGTCACCGGGGAGCTGTTTTTT
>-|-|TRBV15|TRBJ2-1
CATSRESGPFSSYNEQFF
TGTGCCACCAGCAGAGAATCTGGTCCCTTTAGCTCCTACAATGAGCAGTTCTTC
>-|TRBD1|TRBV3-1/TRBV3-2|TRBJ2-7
CASSPTGIFYEQYF
TGTGCCAGCAGCCCGACAGGGATCTTCTACGAGCAGTACTTC
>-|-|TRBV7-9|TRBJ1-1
CASSLVLGNTEAFF
TGTGCCAGCAGCTTAGTGCTTGGGAACACTGAAGCTTTCTTT
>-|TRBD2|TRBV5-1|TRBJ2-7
CASSLAGTSGRVSSYEQYF
TGCGCCAGCAGCTTGGCGGGGACTAGCGGGAGGGTAAGCTCCTACGAGCAGTACTTC
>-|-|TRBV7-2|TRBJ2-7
CASSLRPQGGAYEQYF
TGTGCCAGCAGCTTACGCCCCCAGGGGGGAGCCTACGAGCAGTACTTC
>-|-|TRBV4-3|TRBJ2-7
CASSQDWVGVYEQYF
TGCGCCAGCAGCCAAGATTGGGTTGGGGTCTACGAGCAGTACTTC
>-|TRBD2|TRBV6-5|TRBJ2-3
CASRPSGHRTDTQYF
TGTGCCAGCAGACCTAGCGGACACCGCACAGATACGCAGTATTTT
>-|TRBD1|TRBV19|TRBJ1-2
CASSIDGGTGDYGYTF
TGTGCCAGTAGTATAGATGGGGGGACAGGCGACTATGGCTACACCTTC
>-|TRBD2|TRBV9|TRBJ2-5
CASSVASSGGQETQYF
TGTGCCAGCAGCGTAGCTTCTAGCGGGGGTCAGGAGACCCAGTACTTC
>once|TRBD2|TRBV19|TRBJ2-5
CASTQPGTSDLQETQYF
TGTGCCAGTACCCAGCCCGGGACTAGCGATCTACAAGAGACCCAGTACTTC
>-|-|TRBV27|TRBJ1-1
CASSLIQWLTEAFF
TGTGCCAGCAGTTTAATACAGTGGTTGACTGAAGCTTTCTTT
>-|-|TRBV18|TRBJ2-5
CASSRGERLAETQYF
TGTGCCAGCTCCCGAGGGGAGAGGTTAGCGGAGACCCAGTACTTC
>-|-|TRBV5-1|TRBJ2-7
CASSLDNSYEQYF
TGCGCCAGCAGCCTGGACAACTCCTACGAGCAGTACTTC
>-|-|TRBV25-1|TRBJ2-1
CASSEYGGVSYNEQFF
TGTGCCAGCAGTGAATACGGCGGGGTTTCCTACAATGAGCAGTTCTTC
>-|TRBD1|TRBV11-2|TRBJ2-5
CASSLQGARETQYF
TGTGCCAGCAGCTTACAGGGGGCGCGGGAGACCCAGTACTTC
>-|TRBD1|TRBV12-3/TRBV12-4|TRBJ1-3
CASRRDRGDTIYF
TGTGCCAGCAGGCGGGACAGGGGGGACACCATATATTTT
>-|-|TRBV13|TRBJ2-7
CASSPGRGEYEQYF
TGTGCCAGCAGCCCGGGCAGGGGGGAATACGAGCAGTACTTC
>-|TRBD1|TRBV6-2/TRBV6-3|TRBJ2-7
CASSSWGQGSRTYEQYF
TGTGCCAGCAGTTCCTGGGGACAGGGGTCTCGAACCTACGAGCAGTACTTC
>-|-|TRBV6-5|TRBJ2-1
CATIRRGDSEQFF
TGTGCCACCATACGTAGGGGGGACAGTGAGCAGTTCTTC
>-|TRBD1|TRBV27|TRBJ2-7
CASSLGQGGAYEQYF
TGTGCCAGCAGTTTGGGGCAAGGGGGCGCGTATGAGCAGTACTTC
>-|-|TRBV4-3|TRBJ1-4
CASSQEAVTNEKLFF
TGCGCCAGCAGCCAAGAAGCAGTAACTAATGAAAAACTGTTTTTT
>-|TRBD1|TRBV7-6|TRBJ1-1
CASTGQGVQNTEAFF
TGTGCCAGCACGGGACAGGGGGTGCAAAACACTGAAGCTTTCTTT
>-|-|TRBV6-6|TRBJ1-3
CASSLQGNTIYF
TGTGCCAGCAGCCTACAGGGAAACACCATATATTTT
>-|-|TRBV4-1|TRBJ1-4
CASSQTAWDEKLFF
TGCGCCAGCAGCCAAACCGCTTGGGATGAAAAACTGTTTTTT
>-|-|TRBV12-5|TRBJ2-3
CASGLDSTDTQYF
TGTGCTAGTGGTTTGGACAGCACAGATACGCAGTATTTT
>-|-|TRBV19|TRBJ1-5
CASSIPYFITGHVYSNQPQHF
TGTGCCAGTAGTATACCCTATTTTATCACAGGGCACGTTTATAGCAATCAGCCCCAGCATTTT
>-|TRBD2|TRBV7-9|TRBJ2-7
CASSLGGGIYEQYF
TGTGCCAGCAGCTTAGGCGGGGGGATCTACGAGCAGTACTTC
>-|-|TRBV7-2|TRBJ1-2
CASGNSQGTF
TGTGCCAGCGGGAACAGCCAGGGCACCTTC
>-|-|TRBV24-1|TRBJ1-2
CATNPRGVGAANYGYTF
TGTGCCACCAACCCCCGGGGGGTCGGGGCTGCTAACTATGGCTACACCTTC
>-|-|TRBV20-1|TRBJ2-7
CSATDLSLEQYF
TGCAGTGCTACTGACCTAAGTCTGGAGCAGTACTTC
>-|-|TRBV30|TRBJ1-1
CAWSVADTEAFF
TGTGCCTGGAGTGTCGCAGACACTGAAGCTTTCTTT
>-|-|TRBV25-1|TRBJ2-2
CASSDLRTNTGELFF
TGTGCCAGCAGTGATCTACGGACGAACACCGGGGAGCTGTTTTTT
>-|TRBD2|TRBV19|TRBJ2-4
CASSPILSGGASNIQYF
TGTGCCAGTAGTCCCATCCTTAGCGGGGGGGCCTCAAACATTCAGTACTTC